A selection of T cell receptor beta chains follows, all from one sample in a study of T cell responses to AZD1222 COVID-19 vaccine. Profiling relied on immunoSEQ multiplex PCR, and the TCRdb table lists in-frame clones only, not all of them. This table has 110,000 to 150,000 clones, about 91% appearing once. Sequencing used peripheral blood, obtained on day 0 of AZD1222 vaccination. All receptors come from an adult in good health. CDR3s include the opening cysteine and the closing phenylalanine or tryptophan. A D gene is named only where the DNA matches it firmly. Clone size is stated in some rows and not others, as once, few, many or a class when expanded.

d_call	v_call	j_call	clone_size	cdr3_aa	cdr3_nt
TRBD2	TRBV7-3	TRBJ2-1	NA	CASSSTSGSLGEQFF	TGTGCCAGCAGCTCCACTAGCGGGAGTCTCGGTGAGCAGTTCTTC
TRBD1	TRBV5-1	TRBJ2-5	NA	CASSSGTGGAETQYF	TGCGCCAGCAGCTCCGGGACAGGGGGCGCCGAGACCCAGTACTTC
NA	TRBV20-1	TRBJ2-3	NA	CSASTRGLTDTQYF	TGCAGTGCTAGTACCCGGGGGCTCACAGATACGCAGTATTTT
TRBD1	TRBV19	TRBJ1-1	NA	CASRGTGSKGRRLNTEAFF	TGTGCCAGTAGGGGGACAGGATCCAAGGGGCGTCGTCTGAACACTGAAGCTTTCTTT
TRBD2	TRBV2	TRBJ2-1	NA	CATLPTSGGKYNEQFF	TGTGCCACCCTTCCGACTAGCGGGGGAAAATACAATGAGCAGTTCTTC
TRBD1	TRBV27	TRBJ1-5	NA	CASSLSRGPSGQPQHF	TGTGCCAGCAGTTTATCGAGGGGGCCATCCGGTCAGCCCCAGCATTTT
TRBD1	TRBV7-8	TRBJ2-1	NA	CASSLTGAVDEQFF	TGTGCCAGCAGTCTGACAGGGGCCGTGGATGAGCAGTTCTTC
TRBD1	TRBV7-9	TRBJ2-5	NA	CASSRPGTGGIQETQYF	TGTGCCAGCAGCCGTCCCGGGACAGGGGGGATACAAGAGACCCAGTACTTC
TRBD1	TRBV19	TRBJ1-4	NA	CASSMRTGSISWANEKLFF	TGTGCCAGTAGTATGAGGACAGGGTCGATTTCGTGGGCTAATGAAAAACTGTTTTTT
NA	TRBV2	TRBJ1-1	once	CASSEKGWAERAEAFF	TGTGCCAGCAGTGAAAAAGGGTGGGCGGAGCGGGCTGAAGCTTTCTTT
TRBD2	TRBV5-1	TRBJ2-1	NA	CASSSRGGSSYNEQFF	TGCGCCAGCAGCTCCCGAGGCGGGAGCTCCTACAATGAGCAGTTCTTC
NA	TRBV11-2	TRBJ1-1	NA	CASSPAAGSRNTEAFF	TGTGCCAGCAGCCCAGCAGCGGGGTCCAGGAACACTGAAGCTTTCTTT
NA	TRBV11-2	TRBJ1-1	few	CASSSQPTGRADAFF	TGTGCCAGCAGCTCGCAACCCACAGGGCGCGCTGACGCTTTCTTT
NA	TRBV12-3/TRBV12-4	TRBJ1-5	NA	CASSSERAQHF	TGTGCCAGCAGTTCCGAAAGAGCCCAGCATTTT
TRBD1	TRBV7-2	TRBJ1-1	NA	CASSLVAGQGADAFF	TGTGCCAGCAGCTTAGTTGCGGGACAGGGGGCGGATGCTTTCTTT
TRBD1	TRBV5-6	TRBJ2-7	NA	CASSLVGTGTYEQYF	TGTGCCAGCAGCTTGGTTGGGACAGGAACTTACGAGCAGTACTTC
TRBD1	TRBV19	TRBJ2-7	NA	CASSAAGQGRYEQYF	TGTGCCAGTAGTGCCGCCGGACAGGGACGCTACGAGCAGTACTTC
NA	TRBV29-1	TRBJ1-2	NA	CSVGQGAVGYTF	TGCAGCGTTGGGCAGGGCGCGGTTGGCTACACCTTC
TRBD1	TRBV25-1	TRBJ2-2	NA	CASSESFGTDDTGELFF	TGTGCCAGCAGTGAGTCCTTTGGGACAGATGACACCGGGGAGCTGTTTTTT
NA	TRBV18	TRBJ1-5	once	CASSLQGNQPQHF	TGTGCCAGCTCACTACAGGGCAATCAGCCCCAGCATTTT
NA	TRBV3-1/TRBV3-2	TRBJ1-3	few	CASSRFEGAAGTIYF	TGTGCCAGCAGCCGCTTTGAAGGGGCAGCGGGCACCATATATTTT
NA	TRBV18	TRBJ1-4	NA	CASSPGVGPNEKLFF	TGTGCCAGCTCACCTGGTGTAGGGCCCAATGAAAAACTGTTTTTT
TRBD2	TRBV19	TRBJ2-7	NA	CASSLVGTRANEQYF	TGTGCCAGTAGTTTAGTCGGGACTAGGGCTAACGAGCAGTACTTC